Below, 10 T cell receptor beta chains from the same sample are listed, as sequenced in a study of spatial heterogeneity in lung cancer. The time point: sample taken at primary tumor resection. From tumor, nontumor lung or frozen PBMC, whole RNA was taken unsorted for sequencing. One entry per CDR3 protein results from TCRdb running MiXCR on the 5' RACE reads. Of about 860 distinct CDR3 sequences in the sample, roughly 19% are singletons; the top ten hold over 35%. This sample comprised PBMCs, obtained at surgery. These receptor sequences come from a female donor with early-stage non-small cell lung cancer.

Sample share makes this clonotype medium-sized. This beta chain lies outside the target of a library built for alpha chains; its clone size means little. This chain connects TRBV9 to TRBJ2-7, with D possibly being TRBD1 (6 bases). In germline, CDR1 is SGDLS, CDR2 YYNGEE. This CDR3 spans 13 amino acids. V lost 4 bases and J 2 bases, leaving 10 bases between the germline ends. The CDR3, as DNA: TGTGCCAGCAGCCCTCGGGACACCTACGAGCAGTACTTC. Protein product: CASSPRDTYEQYF.

Concerning this clonotype itself: This beta chain turned up in a library designed for alpha chains; as an off-target read, its abundance says little. The chain links TRBV18 to TRBJ2-7; unclear D gene. The CDR3 covers 13 residues. V shed 3 bases and J shed 3 bases, with 9 bases lying between them. In germline, CDR1 is KGHSH, CDR2 LQKENI. CDR3 DNA: TGTGCCAGCTCACCGAACAGAGACTACGAGCAGTACTTC. Protein product: CASSPNRDYEQYF. The full variable domain, in which reference TRBV18 and TRBJ2-7 provide the parts outside the CDR3, is NAGVMQNPRHLVRRRGQEARLRCSPMKGHSHVYWYRQLPEEGLKFMVYLQKENIIDESGMPKERFSAEFPKEGPSILRIQQVVRGDSAAYFCASSPNRDYEQYFGPGTRLTVT.

On this clonotype: This beta chain is a stray sequence in a library constructed for alpha chains; its clone size is not meaningful. The rearrangement joins TRBV7-2 to TRBJ2-5; D ambiguous. Germline-derived CDR1 and CDR2 are SGHTA and FQGNSA. The CDR3 runs 13 residues. V was clipped by 3 bases and J by 2 bases, with 7 bases between them. The CDR3 region has the DNA TGTGCCAGCAGCTTCTTGCAACAAGAGACCCAGTACTTC. Amino acid sequence: CASSFLQQETQYF.

This clonotype is large. Since the library was made to target alpha chains, this beta chain is a stray read and its abundance is not meaningful. The J gene is TRBJ2-7, the V gene TRBV23-1; the match to TRBD1 covers 9 bases. TRBV23-1 is treated as an ORF (open reading frame) with a function not yet certain. The junction had 3 bases not matched to a gene; V was cut back by 3 bases and J by 3 bases. This CDR3 comprises 14 residues. The CDR3: CASSHRDRDYEQYF. CDR3 nucleotides: TGCGCCAGCAGTCATAGGGACAGGGACTACGAGCAGTACTTC.

This clonotype was recorded a few times. This beta chain was picked up by a library intended for alpha chains and is off target, so its count carries little meaning. This sequence joins TRBV28 and TRBJ2-7, with 7 positions matching TRBD1. The trim removed 5 bases at V and 3 bases at J, leaving 7 bases unmatched. This CDR3 contains 14 residues. Germline CDR1 and CDR2: MDHEN and SYDVKM. The CDR3 sequence: CASSRPGGFYEQYF. CDR3 in DNA: TGTGCCAGCAGTCGCCCAGGGGGATTCTACGAGCAGTACTTC.

This clonotype is judged medium-sized. Because the library targeted alpha chains, this beta chain is an off-target read whose size means little. The rearrangement uses TRBV30 and TRBJ2-7; a weak D match, TRBD1 (5 bases). The CDR3 contains 14 residues. CDR1 is GTSNPN and CDR2 is SVGIG in the germline V gene (reference sequence). Trimming shortened V by 2 bases and J by 0 bases, and 11 bases separated the two germline ends. This chain's CDR3 is CAWSQGGSSYEQYF. The CDR3 nucleotides read TGTGCCTGGAGTCAGGGCGGTAGCTCCTACGAGCAGTACTTC.

In this sample, this clonotype is large. With the library built for alpha chains, this beta chain is off target and its frequency is not meaningful. DNA of the CDR3: TGTGCCAGCAGCTGGACAGGGACGGGCGGGGAGCTGTTTTTT. Protein: CASSWTGTGGELFF. The chain couples TRBV5-5 to TRBJ2-2, with 8 bases aligning to TRBD1. The ends lost 3 bases at V and 7 bases at J; junction bases unmatched: 5. CDR3 length equals 14 residues. Per the germline V gene, CDR1 is SGHKS and CDR2 is YYEKEE (reference sequence).

Sample share makes this clonotype medium-sized. For a library built for alpha chains, this beta chain is a stray read; little rests on its size. This chain links TRBV28 with TRBJ2-3, with D unresolved. The CDR3 covers 14 residues. The V end lost 8 bases, the J end lost 1 base, and 13 bases lay between the germline ends. Per germline, CDR1 MDHEN and CDR2 SYDVKM. DNA for the CDR3: TGTGCCAGCGAAAAGACTGGACGCACAGATACGCAGTATTTT. Its translation: CASEKTGRTDTQYF. The variable domain in full, completed from reference TRBV28 and TRBJ2-3, reads DVKVTQSSRYLVKRTGEKVFLECVQDMDHENMFWYRQDPGLGLRLIYFSYDVKMKEKGDIPEGYSVSREKKERFSLILESASTNQTSMYLCASEKTGRTDTQYFGPGTRLTVL.

In this sample, this clonotype is medium-sized. This beta chain slipped into a library made for alpha chains as a stray read, so its size is not meaningful. This chain connects TRBV7-8 to TRBJ2-5; D ambiguous. V lost 2 bases and J 5 bases, leaving 9 bases between the germline ends. Germline V lookup: CDR1 SGHVS, CDR2 FQNEAQ. CDR3 size: 13 residues. CDR3 protein: CASSLTSLETQYF. In DNA, the CDR3 is TGTGCCAGCAGCTTAACCAGCCTGGAGACCCAGTACTTC.

A word on this clonotype: Because the library targeted alpha chains, this beta chain is an off-target read whose size means little. V and J are TRBV6-1 and TRBJ2-7; unclear D gene. The CDR3 loop spans 14 amino acids. The germline V gene encodes CDR1 MNHNS and CDR2 SASEGT. The V end lost 10 bases, the J end lost 2 bases, and 18 bases lay between the germline ends. This CDR3 reads CATSYTDATYEQYF. CDR3 coding DNA: TGTGCCACTTCTTATACGGATGCAACCTACGAGCAGTACTTC.